This T cell receptor beta chain was sequenced during a study of blood T cell repertoires in COVID-19. About the research overall: Specimens from acute and convalescent COVID-19 originated in the United States, Italy and Spain. Sample material is recorded as cDNA or gDNA derived from T cells, B-cell-depleted T cells, or PBMCs.

In the source study's methods: The authors estimated nucleated cell counts from reference gene primer amplification. Sequencing used immunoSEQ multiplex PCR; TCRdb keeps in-frame clones, though not all of them. V and J calls plus clone size are reproduced from that table; the DNA served to infer D and trimming. Here the sample spans around 99,000 clones, roughly 80% being singletons. This receptor was obtained from a woman aged 55-70 years with acute or convalescent COVID-19. The sequenced sample consisted of peripheral blood.

As DNA, the CDR3 is TGTGCCAGCGGGACAGGCGGGCAGCCCCAGCATTTT. This sequence encodes CASGTGGQPQHF. The chain is built from TRBV2 and TRBJ1-5; 8 bases align to TRBD1. This CDR3 region has 12 residues. With V trimmed by 8 bases and J by 7 bases, 4 bases remained unmatched. Germline lookup yields CDR1 SNHLY and CDR2 FYNNEI. The full variable domain, in which reference TRBV2 and TRBJ1-5 provide the parts outside the CDR3, is EPEVTQTPSHQVTQMGQEVILRCVPISNHLYFYWYRQILGQKVEFLVSFYNNEISEKSEIFDDQFSVERPDGSNFTLKIRSTKLEDSAMYFCASGTGGQPQHFGDGTRLSIL.